The 9 T cell receptor beta chains reported below all come from one sample, sequenced in a study of blood T cell repertoires in COVID-19. TCRdb keeps only in-frame clones here, not all; method: immunoSEQ multiplex PCR. The sample has tens of thousands of clones, about 92% seen once. Sequences were obtained from peripheral blood. The receptors here all came from a man in his 70s with acute or convalescent COVID-19.

V usage is TRBV12-3 or TRBV12-4 and J usage is TRBJ2-1; D is unresolved. The CDR3 consists of 12 residues. Trimming stripped 4 bases from V and 5 bases from J, with 6 bases between. CDR3 sequence reads: CASSYPNNEQFF. The CDR3 nucleotides are TGTGCCAGCAGTTACCCTAACAATGAGCAGTTCTTC.

V is TRBV3-1 (or the pseudogene TRBV3-2) and J is TRBJ1-3; TRBD1 matches at 7 bases. The V gene's germline CDR1 is LGHDT and CDR2 YNNKEL (reference sequence). The length of the CDR3 is 17 residues. The J segment lost 0 bases and the V segment lost 3 bases, leaving 8 bases of the junction unmatched. CDR3 in DNA: TGTGCCAGCAGCCACCTGACAGGGCCCAGCTCTGGAAACACCATATATTTT. Translated, it gives CASSHLTGPSSGNTIYF.

This clone was seen just once. This sequence joins TRBV3-1 (or the pseudogene TRBV3-2) and TRBJ1-3; no definite D call. The germline CDR1 and CDR2 sequences are LGHDT and YNNKEL (reference sequence). The length of the CDR3 is 14 residues. The ends were cut back, 6 bases at V and 3 bases at J, with 12 bases in the middle. The CDR3 loop reads CASSSRGGGNTIYF. DNA for the CDR3: TGTGCCAGCAGTTCTCGGGGAGGTGGAAACACCATATATTTT.

This clone was seen once. The DNA for the CDR3 is TGTGCCAGCAGCAACTCAGGGAAGCCCCAGCATTTT. Translating it yields CASSNSGKPQHF. The rearrangement uses TRBV21-1 and TRBJ1-5; the D call of TRBD1 is as the table states it, not checked on the DNA. TRBV21-1 is tagged as a pseudogene. There are 12 residues in the CDR3.

The genes are TRBV28 and TRBJ2-1, with TRBD2 matching over 7 bases. This CDR3 is built from 16 residues. CDR1 is MDHEN, CDR2 SYDVKM, per germline. V gave up 5 bases and J gave up 4 bases; unmatched junction bases: 11. DNA of the CDR3: TGTGCCAGCAGTCCCCCCGTGGGGGGGAGATACAATGAGCAGTTCTTC. Its protein is CASSPPVGGRYNEQFF.

This clone was detected once. The V call is TRBV27, the J call TRBJ1-2; 7 bases line up with TRBD1. The germline V gene encodes CDR1 MNHEY and CDR2 SMNVEV (reference sequence). The junction had 8 bases not matched to a gene; V was cut back by 5 bases and J by 8 bases. This CDR3 region has 13 residues. DNA of the CDR3: TGTGCCAGCAGTCGCGAAACAGGGGTCGGCTACACCTTC. Protein product: CASSRETGVGYTF.

V gene TRBV6-2 or TRBV6-3 combines with J gene TRBJ1-1, with unresolved D. The germline V gene has CDR1 MNHEY and CDR2 SVGEGT. The CDR3 is 11 amino acids. The V end lost 6 bases, the J end lost 5 bases, and 7 bases lay between the germline ends. Here the CDR3 DNA reads TGTGCCAGCAGCCCTTCAACTGAAGCTTTCTTT. Encoded protein: CASSPSTEAFF.

The chain carries TRBV18 and TRBJ2-1; 10 nucleotides agree with TRBD2. Per the germline V gene, CDR1 is KGHSH and CDR2 is LQKENI. Unmatched junction bases numbered 9, after V lost 0 bases and J lost 4 bases. This CDR3 spans 18 amino acids. The CDR3 spells CASSPPRSGLAPYNEQFF. As DNA, the CDR3 is TGTGCCAGCTCACCACCGAGATCGGGACTAGCGCCTTACAATGAGCAGTTCTTC.

This rearrangement joins TRBV27 to TRBJ2-1; 14 positions agree with TRBD2. The CDR3 runs to 19 residues. J lost 3 bases, V lost 0 bases, and 7 bases had no gene match. CDR1 and CDR2 (germline): MNHEY, SMNVEV (reference sequence). This CDR3 is CASSLSRRLAGGNYNEQFF. CDR3 DNA: TGTGCCAGCAGTTTATCTCGTCGACTAGCGGGAGGGAACTACAATGAGCAGTTCTTC.